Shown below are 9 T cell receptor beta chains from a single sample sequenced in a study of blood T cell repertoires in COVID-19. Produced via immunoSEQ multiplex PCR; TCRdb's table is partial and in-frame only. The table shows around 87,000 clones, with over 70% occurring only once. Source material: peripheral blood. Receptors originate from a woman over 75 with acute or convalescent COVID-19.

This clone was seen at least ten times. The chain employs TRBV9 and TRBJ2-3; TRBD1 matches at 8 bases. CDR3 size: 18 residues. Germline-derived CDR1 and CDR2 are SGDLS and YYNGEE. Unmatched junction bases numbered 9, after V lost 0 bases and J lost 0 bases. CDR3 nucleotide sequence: TGTGCCAGCAGCGTAGGGGATGGGACAGGAACTAGCACAGATACGCAGTATTTT. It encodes CASSVGDGTGTSTDTQYF.

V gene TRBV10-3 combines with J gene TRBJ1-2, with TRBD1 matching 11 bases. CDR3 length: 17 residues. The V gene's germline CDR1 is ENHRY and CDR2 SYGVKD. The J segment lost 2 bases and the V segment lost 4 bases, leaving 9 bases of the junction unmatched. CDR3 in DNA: TGTGCCATCAGTGCCCCCACGGGGACAGGGGGGAACTATGGCTACACCTTC. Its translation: CAISAPTGTGGNYGYTF.

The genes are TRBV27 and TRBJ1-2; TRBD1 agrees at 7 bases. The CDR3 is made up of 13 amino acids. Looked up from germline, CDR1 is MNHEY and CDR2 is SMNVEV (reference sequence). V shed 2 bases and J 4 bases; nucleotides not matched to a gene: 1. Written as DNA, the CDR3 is TGTGCCAGCAGTTTAGCAGGGGGCTATGGCTACACCTTC. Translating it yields CASSLAGGYGYTF.

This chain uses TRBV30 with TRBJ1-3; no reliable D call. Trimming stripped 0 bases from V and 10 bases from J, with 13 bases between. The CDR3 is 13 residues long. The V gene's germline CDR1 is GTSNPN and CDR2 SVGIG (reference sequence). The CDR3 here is CAWSVPGIDTIYF. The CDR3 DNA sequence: TGTGCCTGGAGTGTACCGGGAATAGATACCATATATTTT.

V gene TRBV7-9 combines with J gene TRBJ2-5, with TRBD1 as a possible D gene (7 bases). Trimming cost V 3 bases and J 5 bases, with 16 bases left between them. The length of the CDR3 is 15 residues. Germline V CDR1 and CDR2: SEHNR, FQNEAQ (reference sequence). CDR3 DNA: TGTGCCAGCAGCTTTCTAGGGCAGGGGGGCGAGACCCAGTACTTC. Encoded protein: CASSFLGQGGETQYF.

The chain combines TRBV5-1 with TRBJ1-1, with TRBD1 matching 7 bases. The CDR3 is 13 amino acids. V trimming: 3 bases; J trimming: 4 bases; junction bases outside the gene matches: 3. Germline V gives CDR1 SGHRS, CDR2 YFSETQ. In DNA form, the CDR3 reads TGCGCCAGCAGCTCTCAGGGGGGCACTGAAGCTTTCTTT. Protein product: CASSSQGGTEAFF.

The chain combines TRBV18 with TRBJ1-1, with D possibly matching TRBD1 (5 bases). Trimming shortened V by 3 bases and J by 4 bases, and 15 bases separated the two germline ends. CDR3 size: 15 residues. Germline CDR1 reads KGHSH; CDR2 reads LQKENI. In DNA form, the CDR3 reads TGTGCCAGCTCACCGTCACAGGAAAGGGGCACTGAAGCTTTCTTT. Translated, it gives CASSPSQERGTEAFF.

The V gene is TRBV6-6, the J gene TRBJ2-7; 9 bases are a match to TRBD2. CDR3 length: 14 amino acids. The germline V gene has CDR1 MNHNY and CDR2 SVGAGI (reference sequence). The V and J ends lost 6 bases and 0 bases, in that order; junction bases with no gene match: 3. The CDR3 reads CASSLSGSSYEQYF. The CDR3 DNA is TGTGCCAGCAGCCTTAGCGGGAGCTCCTACGAGCAGTACTTC.

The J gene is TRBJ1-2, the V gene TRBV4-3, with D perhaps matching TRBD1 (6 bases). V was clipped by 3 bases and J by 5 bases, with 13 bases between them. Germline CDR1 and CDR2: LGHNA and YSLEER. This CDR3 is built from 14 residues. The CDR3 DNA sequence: TGCGCCAGCAGCCAGAAGACAGGACCTTATGGCTACACCTTC. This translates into CASSQKTGPYGYTF.